These 22 T cell receptor beta chains share one sample of origin, sequenced in a study of blood T cell repertoires in COVID-19. The repertoire was sequenced with immunoSEQ multiplex PCR; TCRdb's copy has only in-frame clones and lacks some. The table lists about 120,000 clones, around four fifths of them singletons, with about 11% in the top ten. Sequenced material: peripheral blood. Source of these receptors: a man in his sixties with acute or convalescent COVID-19.

V gene TRBV11-2 combines with J gene TRBJ1-1; TRBD1 is a possible D gene (5 bases). The germline gives CDR1 SGHAT, CDR2 FQNNGV. This CDR3 region has 13 residues. V was pared by 3 bases and J by 4 bases, with 9 bases between. The DNA for the CDR3 is TGTGCCAGCAGCTTTAGCAGGGTCACTGAAGCTTTCTTT. This translates into CASSFSRVTEAFF. Filled out from reference TRBV11-2 and TRBJ1-1, the complete variable domain reads EAGVAQSPRYKIIEKRQSVAFWCNPISGHATLYWYQQILGQGPKLLIQFQNNGVVDDSQLPKDRFSAERLKGVDSTLKIQPAKLEDSAVYLCASSFSRVTEAFFGQGTRLTVV.

DNA for the CDR3: TGTGCCAGCAGTGAGACTAGCGGCCAAGAGACCCAGTACTTC. Amino acid sequence: CASSETSGQETQYF. V is TRBV6-1 and J is TRBJ2-5; TRBD2 aligns across 9 bases. V lost 3 bases, J lost 1 base, and 0 bases stayed unmatched. The CDR3 is 14 residues long. CDR1 is MNHNS and CDR2 is SASEGT in the germline V gene.

The genes are TRBV5-4 and TRBJ2-1; D call uncertain. V gave up 5 bases and J gave up 5 bases, with 8 bases separating them. The CDR3 has 12 amino acids. Germline V gene lookup returns CDR1 SGHNT and CDR2 YYREEE (reference sequence). The CDR3 reads CASSRQDNEQFF. Written as DNA, the CDR3 is TGTGCCAGCAGTCGGCAGGACAATGAGCAGTTCTTC.

V gene TRBV7-9 combines with J gene TRBJ1-1; D gene uncertain. The ends were cut back, 3 bases at V and 0 bases at J, with 8 bases in the middle. The CDR3 has 14 amino acids. CDR1 and CDR2 (germline): SEHNR, FQNEAQ (reference sequence). CDR3 amino acids: CASSFFGVNTEAFF. CDR3 coding DNA: TGTGCCAGCAGCTTCTTCGGGGTGAACACTGAAGCTTTCTTT.

Only a few counts were recorded for this clone. Here the CDR3 DNA reads TGTGCCAGCAGCCAAGATCTGGCCAAAAACATTCAGTACTTC. Translated, it gives CASSQDLAKNIQYF. The chain combines TRBV14 with TRBJ2-4; D ambiguous. Deletions cut 0 bases from V and 1 base from J, with 4 bases between. This CDR3 region has 14 residues. Germline lookup yields CDR1 SGHDN and CDR2 FVKESK.

The J gene is TRBJ2-7, the V gene TRBV4-1, with a tentative D call TRBD2 (6 bases). CDR1 and CDR2 (germline): MGHRA, YSYEKL. Between the trimmed V and J ends, which lost 0 bases and 0 bases, there was a span of 9 bases. The CDR3 spans 15 residues. The CDR3 is CASSQDGRGSYEQYF. DNA for the CDR3: TGCGCCAGCAGCCAAGACGGGAGAGGCTCCTACGAGCAGTACTTC.

The V call is TRBV28, the J call TRBJ2-2; D is possibly TRBD2 (6 bases). Trimming took 7 bases from V and 5 from J, leaving 8 bases between them. The germline V gene encodes CDR1 MDHEN and CDR2 SYDVKM. The CDR3 loop spans 12 amino acids. CDR3 region: CASKAGTGELFF. Here the CDR3 DNA reads TGTGCCAGCAAGGCGGGGACCGGGGAGCTGTTTTTT.

The J gene is TRBJ1-2, the V gene TRBV5-6, with D maybe TRBD1 (6 bases). Germline assignment: CDR1 SGHDT and CDR2 YYEEEE. The CDR3 is made up of 14 amino acids. Between the trimmed V and J ends, which lost 4 bases and 1 base, there was a span of 11 bases. The CDR3 DNA reads as TGTGCCAGCAGCCTGGACAGCAATAACTATGGCTACACCTTC. Translating gives CASSLDSNNYGYTF.

The chain employs TRBV30 and TRBJ2-7; D call uncertain. V was pared by 2 bases and J by 4 bases, with 9 bases between. The length of the CDR3 is 12 residues. Germline V gene sequence: CDR1 GTSNPN, CDR2 SVGIG (reference sequence). CDR3 region: CAWSPTLYEQYF. The DNA of the CDR3 is TGTGCCTGGAGTCCAACCCTATACGAGCAGTACTTC.

For this clone: The sample holds other DNA sequences that translate to the same CDR3. This rearrangement joins TRBV27 to TRBJ1-1; D remains unclear. Germline V CDR1 and CDR2: MNHEY, SMNVEV (reference sequence). The length of the CDR3 is 14 residues. Between the trimmed V and J ends, which lost 3 bases and 2 bases, there was a span of 10 bases. CDR3 DNA sequence: TGTGCCAGCAGTTTGGGCCGGGGTAACACTGAAGCTTTCTTT. Its translation is CASSLGRGNTEAFF.

The V call is TRBV6-5, the J call TRBJ2-1, with 8 bases lining up with TRBD2. With V trimmed by 9 bases and J by 10 bases, 11 bases remained unmatched. Germline CDR1 MNHEY, CDR2 SVGAGI. The CDR3 consists of 13 residues. CDR3 nucleotides: TGTGCCAGTACCGGGGGACTAGGGGACGAGCAGTTCTTC. Translating gives CASTGGLGDEQFF.

This clone appeared once. This chain uses TRBV5-4 with TRBJ2-7, with 8 bases aligning to TRBD1. This CDR3 has 17 amino acids. V was clipped by 5 bases and J by 4 bases; unmatched bases: 17. The germline CDR1 and CDR2 sequences are SGHNT and YYREEE (reference sequence). The CDR3 loop is CASRFSLAGGEEYEQYF. The CDR3 bases are TGTGCCAGCAGGTTCTCACTCGCAGGGGGCGAAGAGTACGAGCAGTACTTC. Based on the CDR3 plus reference TRBV5-4 and TRBJ2-7, the full variable domain is ETGVTQSPTHLIKTRGQQVTLRCSSQSGHNTVSWYQQALGQGPQFIFQYYREEENGRGNFPPRFSGLQFPNYSSELNVNALELDDSALYLCASRFSLAGGEEYEQYFGPGTRLTVT.

This sequence joins TRBV5-4 and TRBJ1-4; D unclear. V was cut by 0 bases and J by 6 bases, with 9 bases left in between. This CDR3 has 14 residues. The germline V gene has CDR1 SGHNT and CDR2 YYREEE (reference sequence). The CDR3 region has the DNA TGTGCCAGCAGCTTGGCGGGGTATGATGAAAAACTGTTTTTT. It translates to CASSLAGYDEKLFF.

The rearrangement uses TRBV19 and TRBJ1-5; D gene uncertain. The CDR3 covers 15 residues. CDR1 and CDR2 (germline): LNHDA, SQIVND (reference sequence). V was cut by 6 bases and J by 1 base, with 13 bases left in between. The CDR3: CASSGERLSNQPQHF. CDR3 bases: TGTGCCAGTAGCGGAGAGAGGCTGAGCAATCAGCCCCAGCATTTT.

The J gene is TRBJ2-2, the V gene TRBV15, with D possibly being TRBD1 (5 bases). Trimming pared 1 base from V and 5 bases from J, leaving 11 bases between. Germline V gene sequence: CDR1 LNHNV, CDR2 YYDKDF (reference sequence). This CDR3 spans 15 amino acids. The CDR3 sequence is CATSRGQGETGELFF. As DNA, the CDR3 is TGTGCCACCAGCAGAGGTCAGGGCGAGACCGGGGAGCTGTTTTTT.

The chain couples TRBV19 to TRBJ2-1, with a possible D match to TRBD1 (6 bases). Germline CDR1 and CDR2: LNHDA and SQIVND (reference sequence). The CDR3 is 14 amino acids. Deletions cut 2 bases from V and 3 bases from J, with 8 bases between. CDR3 nucleotides: TGTGCCAGTAGTATATGGGGGCGCTACAATGAGCAGTTCTTC. This codes for CASSIWGRYNEQFF.

This clone was counted a single time. The CDR3 here is CASRVGGQLGYTF. The DNA for the CDR3 is TGTGCCAGCAGGGTGGGAGGGCAGCTTGGCTACACCTTC. The rearrangement uses TRBV2 and TRBJ1-2; D unresolved. There are 13 residues in the CDR3. Germline V gene lookup returns CDR1 SNHLY and CDR2 FYNNEI. The ends were cut back, 6 bases at V and 7 bases at J, with 15 bases in the middle.

This clone occurred many times. This chain connects TRBV3-1 (or the pseudogene TRBV3-2) to TRBJ2-7, with a tentative D call TRBD2 (6 bases). Germline values: CDR1 LGHDT, CDR2 YNNKEL (reference sequence). The CDR3 totals 12 residues. Trimming cost V 4 bases and J 3 bases, with 7 bases left between them. Here the CDR3 reads CASSPGGYEQYF. As DNA, the CDR3 is TGTGCCAGCAGCCCCGGGGGCTACGAGCAGTACTTC.

The chain carries TRBV5-4 and TRBJ2-5, with 7 positions matching TRBD2. The CDR3 has 13 residues. From germline, CDR1 is SGHNT and CDR2 YYREEE (reference sequence). Trimming took 4 bases from V and 5 from J; bases not matched to a gene: 5. The CDR3 sequence: CASSPGGGETQYF. The CDR3 DNA is TGTGCCAGCAGCCCGGGAGGAGGGGAGACCCAGTACTTC.

V and J are TRBV3-1 (or the pseudogene TRBV3-2) and TRBJ1-5, with TRBD1 matching over 9 bases. Per the germline V gene, CDR1 is LGHDT and CDR2 is YNNKEL (reference sequence). V shed 1 base, J shed 9 bases, and the junction held 7 bases outside the gene matches. The CDR3 length is 15 residues. The CDR3 loop reads CASSQGGTGIWPQHF. The CDR3 DNA follows: TGTGCCAGCAGCCAAGGCGGGACAGGGATTTGGCCCCAGCATTTT.

The chain couples TRBV27 to TRBJ1-1, with 7 bases lining up with TRBD1. Germline assignment: CDR1 MNHEY and CDR2 SMNVEV (reference sequence). The CDR3 is made up of 13 amino acids. V shed 4 bases and J 5 bases; nucleotides not matched to a gene: 4. The CDR3 loop reads CASSSTGWTEAFF. The CDR3, as DNA: TGTGCCAGCAGTTCGACAGGGTGGACTGAAGCTTTCTTT.

This clone has only one observation. This chain uses TRBV4-1 with TRBJ2-1, with D perhaps TRBD2 (5 bases). The V end was cut by 0 bases, the J end by 3 bases, with 12 bases between. Germline lookup yields CDR1 MGHRA and CDR2 YSYEKL. The length of the CDR3 is 16 residues. CDR3 sequence: CASSQDGGGLYNEQFF. The CDR3, as DNA: TGCGCCAGCAGCCAAGATGGCGGAGGACTCTACAATGAGCAGTTCTTC.